These 5 T cell receptor beta chains were all obtained from the same sample, sequenced in a study of cytomegalovirus exposure and HLA in healthy donors. It was with 60 Vbeta and 13 Jbeta primers that the PCR ran. Some clones are missing from TCRdb's copy, which holds only in-frame ones; the method was immunoSEQ multiplex PCR. The table includes more than 200,000 clones, 82% detected once. Sequencing was performed on PBMCs. The receptors stem from a man aged 40-49 years in good health and CMV-seropositive.

The rearrangement uses TRBV29-1 and TRBJ1-1; D not resolved. The CDR3 covers 16 residues. Germline V CDR1 and CDR2: SQVTM, ANQGSEA. V lost 5 bases and J 1 base, leaving 20 bases between the germline ends. The CDR3 loop is CSVTPVETHGNTEAFF. The CDR3 DNA reads TGCAGCGTTACCCCCGTGGAGACGCACGGGAACACTGAAGCTTTCTTT.

The chain carries TRBV5-6 and TRBJ1-5; 7 nucleotides align to TRBD1. Germline V lookup: CDR1 SGHDT, CDR2 YYEEEE. This CDR3 spans 15 amino acids. With V trimmed by 2 bases and J by 4 bases, 6 bases remained unmatched. The DNA of the CDR3 is TGTGCCAGCAGCTTCAGACAGGGTAATAATCAGCCCCAGCATTTT. Translating gives CASSFRQGNNQPQHF.

CDR3 residues: CASSVTGTSYNEQFF. The CDR3 region has the DNA TGTGCCAGCAGCGTGACCGGGACTAGCTACAATGAGCAGTTCTTC. V usage is TRBV7-9 and J usage is TRBJ2-1, with 8 bases fitting TRBD2. The germline CDR1 and CDR2 sequences are SEHNR and FQNEAQ (reference sequence). The CDR3 sequence is 15 residues long. J gave up 3 bases and V 5 bases, and 6 bases lay outside the gene matches.

The rearrangement joins TRBV11-2 to TRBJ2-5; no definite D call. The CDR3 is 12 residues long. Trimming left V 3 bases short and J 5 bases short, with 7 bases between. Per the germline V gene, CDR1 is SGHAT and CDR2 is FQNNGV. The CDR3 bases are TGTGCCAGCAGCTTTGCCGGGGAGACCCAGTACTTC. Encoded protein: CASSFAGETQYF.

The gene calls are TRBV6-6 and TRBJ1-2, with D maybe TRBD1 (5 bases). V lost 7 bases and J lost 8, with 14 bases in between. The CDR3 has 12 amino acids. Germline V lookup: CDR1 MNHNY, CDR2 SVGAGI (reference sequence). CDR3 nucleotide sequence: TGTGCCAGCACCTCCGGGGGGTGGGGCTACACCTTC. Its translation is CASTSGGWGYTF.